This TCR beta chain was sequenced during a study of blood T cell repertoires in COVID-19. Background on the study: From the United States, Italy and Spain came samples of acute and convalescent COVID-19. Nucleic acid was either cDNA or gDNA, and it came from T cells, B-cell-depleted T cells, or PBMCs.

As handled by the study authors: Amplification with reference gene primers provided the estimates of nucleated cell counts. The protocol was immunoSEQ multiplex PCR, while the TCRdb copy is restricted to in-frame clones and leaves out a portion. Clone size and the V and J calls come from that table; the DNA yielded D and trimming. The sample includes under 300,000 clones, 89% of them seen just once. The CDR3 length is 11 residues. Trimming cost V 7 bases and J 8 bases, with 12 bases left between them. Germline CDR1 and CDR2: SNHLY and FYNNEI. The sequencing input was peripheral blood. The TCR originated in a woman aged 40 to 55 who had recovered from COVID-19. This sequence joins TRBV2 and TRBJ2-7; a possible D gene is TRBD1 (6 bases). Here the CDR3 reads CASTARGQQYF. CDR3 sequence (DNA): TGTGCCAGCACGGCCAGGGGTCAGCAGTACTTC.